These T cell receptor beta chains were read from a single sample in a study of T cells in Graves' hyperthyroidism and ophthalmopathy. Each CDR3 protein gets one entry after TCRdb re-called the multiplex PCR reads with MiXCR. The table has hundreds of thousands of distinct CDR3 sequences, roughly 46% seen once. Material: peripheral blood or thyroid tissue (not recorded which). The source is an adult man with Graves' disease, either hyperthyroidism or ophthalmopathy (not recorded which). Each CDR3 is given with its conserved first and last residue. D genes are given only for firm matches. Rows give clone size only sometimes, using once, few, many, or a class for an expanded clone.

d_gene: TRBD1; j_gene: TRBJ1-2; v_gene: TRBV10-3; abundance: .; CDR3nt: TGTGCCATCAGCACCGACAGGGGGCTCGATGGCTACACCTTC; CDR3aa: CAISTDRGLDGYTF
d_gene: TRBD1; j_gene: TRBJ1-4; v_gene: TRBV29-1; abundance: few; CDR3nt: TGCAGCGTTGAAGAGGGAGAGGGGGCGGCTCCTAATGAAAAACTGTTTTTT; CDR3aa: CSVEEGEGAAPNEKLFF
d_gene: TRBD2; j_gene: TRBJ2-1; v_gene: TRBV28; abundance: .; CDR3nt: TGTGCCAGCAGCCGTGGACTAGCGGGGGGGTACAATGAGCAGTTCTTC; CDR3aa: CASSRGLAGGYNEQFF
d_gene: TRBD1; j_gene: TRBJ2-7; v_gene: TRBV10-1; abundance: many; CDR3nt: TGCGCCAGCAGTGCGGGACAGGTCTACGAGCAGTACTTC; CDR3aa: CASSAGQVYEQYF
d_gene: .; j_gene: TRBJ2-7; v_gene: TRBV7-9; abundance: .; CDR3nt: TGTGCCAGCAGCTTGCAGGGGACCCTCTACGAGCAGTACTTC; CDR3aa: CASSLQGTLYEQYF
d_gene: .; j_gene: TRBJ1-3; v_gene: TRBV7-6; abundance: .; CDR3nt: TGTGCCAGCAGTGTAGGATCGGGGGCAGTCCCTGGAAACACCATATATTTT; CDR3aa: CASSVGSGAVPGNTIYF
d_gene: .; j_gene: TRBJ2-7; v_gene: TRBV12-5; abundance: .; CDR3nt: TGTGCTAGTGGTTTGTTACACTACGAGCAGTACTTC; CDR3aa: CASGLLHYEQYF
d_gene: .; j_gene: TRBJ1-3; v_gene: TRBV29-1; abundance: many; CDR3nt: TGCAGCGTTGAAGATGTCAAACCCTCTGGAAACACCATATATTTT; CDR3aa: CSVEDVKPSGNTIYF
d_gene: TRBD1; j_gene: TRBJ1-2; v_gene: TRBV7-9; abundance: many; CDR3nt: TGTGCCAGCAGTTTAAGTGCGGACAGGGGCTATGGCTACACCTTC; CDR3aa: CASSLSADRGYGYTF
d_gene: .; j_gene: TRBJ1-5; v_gene: TRBV7-9; abundance: .; CDR3nt: TGTGCCAGCAGCCCCCCCGGGGGACAACCTAATCAGCCCCAGCATTTT; CDR3aa: CASSPPGGQPNQPQHF
d_gene: TRBD1; j_gene: TRBJ1-1; v_gene: TRBV20-1; abundance: many; CDR3nt: TGCAGTGCTACCCGGGACAGGGCTAAATGGAACACTGAAGCTTTCTTT; CDR3aa: CSATRDRAKWNTEAFF
d_gene: TRBD1; j_gene: TRBJ1-2; v_gene: TRBV9; abundance: many; CDR3nt: TGTGCCAGCAGCGTCACCATGGACAGGGGCGGAGGCTACACCTTC; CDR3aa: CASSVTMDRGGGYTF
d_gene: TRBD1; j_gene: TRBJ2-7; v_gene: TRBV10-3; abundance: few; CDR3nt: TGTGCCAGCAGTGATGGGACAGACTTCTACGAGCAGTACTTC; CDR3aa: CASSDGTDFYEQYF
d_gene: .; j_gene: TRBJ1-4; v_gene: TRBV10-3; abundance: many; CDR3nt: TGTGCCATCAGTGACACGGCAACTAATGAAAAACTGTTTTTT; CDR3aa: CAISDTATNEKLFF
d_gene: .; j_gene: TRBJ1-4; v_gene: TRBV29-1; abundance: .; CDR3nt: TGCAGCGGGGACGGGTACGGTGAAAAACTGTTTTTT; CDR3aa: CSGDGYGEKLFF
d_gene: TRBD1; j_gene: TRBJ1-5; v_gene: TRBV19; abundance: .; CDR3nt: TGTGCCACACGACAGGGGGCACAACAGCCCCAGCATTTT; CDR3aa: CATRQGAQQPQHF
d_gene: TRBD1; j_gene: TRBJ1-5; v_gene: TRBV2; abundance: .; CDR3nt: TGTGCCAGCAGTCCGCGGAACGGACAGGGGGCTAGTCAGCCCCAGCATTTT; CDR3aa: CASSPRNGQGASQPQHF
d_gene: TRBD1; j_gene: TRBJ2-7; v_gene: TRBV10-3; abundance: .; CDR3nt: TGTGCCAGCAGTCTCTGGGACAGTGGCGAGCAGTACTTC; CDR3aa: CASSLWDSGEQYF
d_gene: TRBD1; j_gene: TRBJ1-2; v_gene: TRBV2; abundance: many; CDR3nt: TGTGCCAGCGGGCCTGGGACAGGGAACTATGGCTACACCTTC; CDR3aa: CASGPGTGNYGYTF
d_gene: TRBD1; j_gene: TRBJ1-6; v_gene: TRBV20-1; abundance: once; CDR3nt: TGCAGTGCTGTCCGACAGGGAGGATCACCCCTCCACTTT; CDR3aa: CSAVRQGGSPLHF
d_gene: .; j_gene: TRBJ2-5; v_gene: TRBV29-1; abundance: .; CDR3nt: TGCAGCGTTAGGGTGGAGGAGACCCAGTACTTC; CDR3aa: CSVRVEETQYF
d_gene: .; j_gene: TRBJ2-7; v_gene: TRBV5-1; abundance: .; CDR3nt: TGCGCCAGCAGCGCGCGACTAGGCTACGAGCAGTACTTC; CDR3aa: CASSARLGYEQYF